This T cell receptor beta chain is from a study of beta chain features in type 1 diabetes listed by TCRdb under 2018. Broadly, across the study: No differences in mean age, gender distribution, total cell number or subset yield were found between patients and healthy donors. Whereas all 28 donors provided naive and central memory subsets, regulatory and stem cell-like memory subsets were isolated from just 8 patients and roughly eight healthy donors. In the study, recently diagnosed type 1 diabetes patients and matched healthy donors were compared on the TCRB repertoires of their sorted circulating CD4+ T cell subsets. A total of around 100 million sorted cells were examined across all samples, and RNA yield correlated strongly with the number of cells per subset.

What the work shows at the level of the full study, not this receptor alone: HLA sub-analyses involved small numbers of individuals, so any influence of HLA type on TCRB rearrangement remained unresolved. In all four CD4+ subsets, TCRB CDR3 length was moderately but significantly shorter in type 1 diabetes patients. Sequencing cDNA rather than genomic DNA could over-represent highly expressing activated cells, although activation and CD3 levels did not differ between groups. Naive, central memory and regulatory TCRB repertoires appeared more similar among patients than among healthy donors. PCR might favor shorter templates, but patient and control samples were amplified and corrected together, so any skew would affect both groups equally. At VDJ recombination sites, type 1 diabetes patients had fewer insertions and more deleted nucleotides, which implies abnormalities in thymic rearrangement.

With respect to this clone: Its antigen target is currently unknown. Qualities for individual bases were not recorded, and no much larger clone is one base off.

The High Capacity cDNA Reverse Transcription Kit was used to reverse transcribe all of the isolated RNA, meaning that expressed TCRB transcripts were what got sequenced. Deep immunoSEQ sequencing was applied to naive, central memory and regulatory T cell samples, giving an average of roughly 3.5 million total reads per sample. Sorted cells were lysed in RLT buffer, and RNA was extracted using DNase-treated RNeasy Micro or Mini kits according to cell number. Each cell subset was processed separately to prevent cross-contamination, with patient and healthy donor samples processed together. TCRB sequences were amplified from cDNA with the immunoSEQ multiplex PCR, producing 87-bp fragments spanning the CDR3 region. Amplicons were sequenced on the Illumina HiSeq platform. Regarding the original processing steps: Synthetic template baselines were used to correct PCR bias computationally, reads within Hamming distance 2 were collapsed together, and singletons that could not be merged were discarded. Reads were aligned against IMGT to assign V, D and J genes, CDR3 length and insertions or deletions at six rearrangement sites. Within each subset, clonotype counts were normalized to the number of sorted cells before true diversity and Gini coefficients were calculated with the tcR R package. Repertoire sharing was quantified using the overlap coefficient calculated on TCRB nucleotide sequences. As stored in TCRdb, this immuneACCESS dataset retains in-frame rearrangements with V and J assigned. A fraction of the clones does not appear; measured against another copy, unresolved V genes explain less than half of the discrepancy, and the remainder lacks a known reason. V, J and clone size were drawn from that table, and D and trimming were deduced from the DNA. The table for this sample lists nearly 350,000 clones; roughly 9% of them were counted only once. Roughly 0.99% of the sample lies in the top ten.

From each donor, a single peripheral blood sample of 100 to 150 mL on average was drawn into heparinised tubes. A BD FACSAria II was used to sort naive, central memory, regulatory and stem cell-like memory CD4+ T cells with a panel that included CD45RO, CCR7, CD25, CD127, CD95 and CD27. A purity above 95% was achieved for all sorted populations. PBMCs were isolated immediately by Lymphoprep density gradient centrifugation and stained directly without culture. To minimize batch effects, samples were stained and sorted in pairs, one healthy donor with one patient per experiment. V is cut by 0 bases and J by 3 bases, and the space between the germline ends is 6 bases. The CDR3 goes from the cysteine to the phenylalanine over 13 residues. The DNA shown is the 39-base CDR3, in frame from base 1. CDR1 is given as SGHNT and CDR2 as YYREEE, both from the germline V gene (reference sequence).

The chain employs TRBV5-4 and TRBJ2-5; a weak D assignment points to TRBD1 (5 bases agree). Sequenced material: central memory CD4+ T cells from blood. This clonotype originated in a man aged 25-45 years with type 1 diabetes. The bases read TGTGCCAGCAGCTTGGAGGACAAAGAGACCCAGTACTTC. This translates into CASSLEDKETQYF.